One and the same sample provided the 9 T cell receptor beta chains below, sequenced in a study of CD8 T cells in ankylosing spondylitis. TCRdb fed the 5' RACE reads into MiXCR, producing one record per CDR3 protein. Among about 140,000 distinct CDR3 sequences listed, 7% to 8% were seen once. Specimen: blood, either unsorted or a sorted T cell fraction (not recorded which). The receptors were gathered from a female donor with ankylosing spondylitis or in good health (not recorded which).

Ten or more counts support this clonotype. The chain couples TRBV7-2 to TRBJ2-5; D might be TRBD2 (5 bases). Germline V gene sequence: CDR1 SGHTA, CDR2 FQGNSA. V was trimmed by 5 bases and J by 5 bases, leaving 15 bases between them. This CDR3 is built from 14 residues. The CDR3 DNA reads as TGTGCCAGCAGCCGACTAAGTTTAGGGGAGACCCAGTACTTC. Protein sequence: CASSRLSLGETQYF.

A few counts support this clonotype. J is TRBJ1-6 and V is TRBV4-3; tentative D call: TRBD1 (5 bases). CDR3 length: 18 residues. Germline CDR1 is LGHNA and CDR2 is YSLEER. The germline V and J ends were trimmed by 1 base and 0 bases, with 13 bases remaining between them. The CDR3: CASSQGYRWSSYNSPLHF. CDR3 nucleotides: TGCGCCAGCAGCCAAGGGTACAGGTGGAGCTCCTATAATTCACCCCTCCACTTT.

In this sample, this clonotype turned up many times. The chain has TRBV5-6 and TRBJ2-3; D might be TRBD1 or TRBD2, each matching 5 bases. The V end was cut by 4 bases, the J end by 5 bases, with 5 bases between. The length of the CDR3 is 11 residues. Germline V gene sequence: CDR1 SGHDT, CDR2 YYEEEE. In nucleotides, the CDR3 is TGTGCCAGCAGCGGGGGAGATACGCAGTATTTT. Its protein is CASSGGDTQYF.

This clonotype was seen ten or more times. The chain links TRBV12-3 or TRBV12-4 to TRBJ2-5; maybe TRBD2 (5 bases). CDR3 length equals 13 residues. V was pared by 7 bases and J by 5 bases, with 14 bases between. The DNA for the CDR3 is TGTGCCAGCACCCCGGGGAAGCGGGAGACCCAGTACTTC. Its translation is CASTPGKRETQYF.

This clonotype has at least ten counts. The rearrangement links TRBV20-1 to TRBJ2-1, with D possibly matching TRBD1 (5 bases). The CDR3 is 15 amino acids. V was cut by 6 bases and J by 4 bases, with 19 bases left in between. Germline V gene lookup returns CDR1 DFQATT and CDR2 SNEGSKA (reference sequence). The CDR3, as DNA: TGCAGTGCGGGGCCGGCAGGGAACTTATACAATGAGCAGTTCTTC. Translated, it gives CSAGPAGNLYNEQFF.

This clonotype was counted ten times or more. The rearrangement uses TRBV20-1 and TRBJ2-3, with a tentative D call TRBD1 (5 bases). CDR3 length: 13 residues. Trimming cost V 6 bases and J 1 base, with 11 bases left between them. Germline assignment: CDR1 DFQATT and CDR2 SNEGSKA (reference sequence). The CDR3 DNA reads TGCAGTGCCAGTGACAGCCGCACAGATACGCAGTATTTT. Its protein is CSASDSRTDTQYF.

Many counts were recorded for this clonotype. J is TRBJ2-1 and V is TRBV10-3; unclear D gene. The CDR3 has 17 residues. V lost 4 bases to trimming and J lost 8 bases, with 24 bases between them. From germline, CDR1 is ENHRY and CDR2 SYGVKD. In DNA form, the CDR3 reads TGTGCCATCAGTGGCACCCTTGACACCCACGCGGCGTATGAGCAGTTCTTC. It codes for CAISGTLDTHAAYEQFF.

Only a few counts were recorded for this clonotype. In DNA form, the CDR3 reads TGCGCCAGCAGCTTAGGCCGAGGGGTCTACGAGCAGTACTTC. This sequence encodes CASSLGRGVYEQYF. V is TRBV5-1 and J is TRBJ2-7, with D perhaps TRBD1 or TRBD2 (5 bases each). The CDR3 sequence is 14 residues long. CDR1 and CDR2 from the germline V gene are SGHRS and YFSETQ. V lost 2 bases, J lost 3 bases, and 12 bases lay in between.

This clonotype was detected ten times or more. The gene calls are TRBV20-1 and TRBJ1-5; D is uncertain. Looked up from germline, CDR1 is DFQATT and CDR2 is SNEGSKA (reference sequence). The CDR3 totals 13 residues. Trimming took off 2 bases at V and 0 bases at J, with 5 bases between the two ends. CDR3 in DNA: TGCAGTGCTAGACAGCATAGCAATCAGCCCCAGCATTTT. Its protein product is CSARQHSNQPQHF.